This TCR beta chain was retrieved from a study of OX40 agonist ivuxolimab in advanced cancers. Overall study: Dosing consisted of intravenous ivuxolimab at 0.01 to 10 mg/kg every 2 weeks. Under the entry rules, prior anti-PD-1, anti-PD-L1 or anti-CTLA-4 therapy was allowed, and about 40% had some. There were three patients with partial responses, one having hepatocellular carcinoma and two cutaneous melanoma.

Study findings and constraints: The CD4+ and CD8+ T cells in the blood had expanded clonally by week 6 at 0.1 to 3.0 mg/kg.

With respect to this clone: What it binds is unknown.

Produced via immunoSEQ multiplex PCR; TCRdb's table is partial and in-frame only. The sample lists about 90,000 clones, 91% occurring once. The specimen was CD4+ or CD8+ T cells sorted from blood, collected in a trial of the OX40 agonist ivuxolimab. This TCR was recovered from an adult with an advanced solid tumor such as melanoma, head and neck, liver or kidney cancer.

The CDR3 reads CASSPPPAVGSGNTIYF. CDR3 DNA: TGTGCCAGCTCACCACCGCCCGCGGTGGGCTCTGGAAACACCATATATTTT. The chain combines TRBV18 with TRBJ1-3; no clear D. V gave up 0 bases and J gave up 0 bases, with 12 bases separating them. Germline V lookup: CDR1 KGHSH, CDR2 LQKENI. The CDR3 extends over 17 amino acids.